The source of this TCR beta chain is a study of CD8+ T cells in alopecia areata. Study observations and caveats: Normal scalp had lower clonality than lesional scalp, with alopecia totalis/universalis lesions showing this most strongly.

V lost 3 bases, J lost 3 bases, and 10 bases stayed unmatched. The CDR3 loop spans 15 amino acids. The germline V gene encodes CDR1 SQVTM and CDR2 ANQGSEA. Sequencing relied on a cDNA template that was reverse transcribed from extracted RNA. TCRdb's table, derived via immunoSEQ multiplex PCR, lists solely in-frame clones and lacks some. The sample consists of approximately 30,000 clones, about three fifths of them appearing once. Sampling of alopecia areata patients yielded lesional scalp punch biopsies as well as peripheral blood. Notes on this clone: Antigen: not known.

Material for sequencing was NKG2D-high CD8+ T cells sorted from blood. The sequence was collected from a human donor with alopecia areata. V gene TRBV29-1 combines with J gene TRBJ2-5; 7 bases match TRBD2. The DNA for the CDR3 is TGCAGCGTTGAGAGGCTAGCGGAGGAAGAAGAGACCCAGTACTTC. Protein product: CSVERLAEEEETQYF.